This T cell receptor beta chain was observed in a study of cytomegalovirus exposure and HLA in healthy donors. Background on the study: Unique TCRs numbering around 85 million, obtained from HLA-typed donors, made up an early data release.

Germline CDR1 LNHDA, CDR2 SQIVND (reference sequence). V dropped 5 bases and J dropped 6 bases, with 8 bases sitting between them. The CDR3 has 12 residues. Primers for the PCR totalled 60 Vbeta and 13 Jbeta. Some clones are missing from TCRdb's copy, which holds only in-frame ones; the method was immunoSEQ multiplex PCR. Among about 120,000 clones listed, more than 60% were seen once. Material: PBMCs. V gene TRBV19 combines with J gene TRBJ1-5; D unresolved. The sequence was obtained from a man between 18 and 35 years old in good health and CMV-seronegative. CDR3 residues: CASSPQFQPQHF. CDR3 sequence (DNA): TGTGCCAGTAGTCCCCAGTTTCAGCCCCAGCATTTT.